This passage covers 2 T cell receptor beta chains from one sample sequenced in a study of shared clonotypes between healthy human individuals. Clones were sequenced by immunoSEQ multiplex PCR, and TCRdb holds only the in-frame ones, with some missing. Here the sample spans millions of clones, around 90% being singletons. Input material: naive CD4+ T cells sorted from blood. Subset of the sample: CD45RA+ positively selected. These receptors were collected from a man between 18 and 29 years old in good health.

This clone was observed a few times. The genes are TRBV7-9 and TRBJ1-6; a possible D gene is TRBD1 (5 bases). The CDR3 contains 15 residues. V lost 1 base and J 5 bases, leaving 9 bases between the germline ends. Germline V gene lookup returns CDR1 SEHNR and CDR2 FQNEAQ (reference sequence). CDR3 sequence reads: CASSLDGGDNSPLHF. As DNA, the CDR3 is TGTGCCAGCAGCTTAGACGGGGGGGATAATTCACCCCTCCACTTT.

The chain carries TRBV28 and TRBJ1-6, with 7 bases aligning to TRBD1. Per the germline V gene, CDR1 is MDHEN and CDR2 is SYDVKM. V lost 5 bases, J lost 0 bases, and 7 bases stayed unmatched. The CDR3 totals 17 residues. DNA of the CDR3: TGTGCCAGCAGTCCCACGACAGGGAACTCCTATAATTCACCCCTCCACTTT. Translated: CASSPTTGNSYNSPLHF.